This T cell receptor beta chain appears in the sequencing data of a study of shared clonotypes between healthy human individuals. On this clone itself: The antigen is not known. The identical CDR3 is also encoded by other nucleotide sequences in the sample.

The authors' processing: Junction-only immunoSEQ data arrived without quality scores, meaning filtering differed. This table comes from immunoSEQ multiplex PCR, and its TCRdb copy is limited to in-frame clones, with some not included. From that table come the V and J calls and clone size; the DNA was used to work out D and trimming. The sample has some 2 million clones, 85% to 95% seen once; the top ten hold 0.1% to 0.15%. From germline, CDR1 is SGHRS and CDR2 YFSETQ. The CDR3 spans 12 residues. The V end lost 4 bases, the J end lost 2 bases, and 7 bases lay between the germline ends. The study, taken as a whole, reports: Non-shared clonotypes had lower generation probabilities than clonotypes shared by all four sorted-subset donors.

The chain joins TRBV5-1 to TRBJ2-7, with TRBD2 as a possible D gene (6 bases). The sequenced material came from naive CD4+ T cells sorted from blood. Specified subset: CD45RA+ positively selected. The receptor was derived from a man aged 18 to 29 in good health. CDR3 DNA sequence: TGCGCCAGCAGCCCGGGGGCCTACGAGCAGTACTTC. Its protein is CASSPGAYEQYF.